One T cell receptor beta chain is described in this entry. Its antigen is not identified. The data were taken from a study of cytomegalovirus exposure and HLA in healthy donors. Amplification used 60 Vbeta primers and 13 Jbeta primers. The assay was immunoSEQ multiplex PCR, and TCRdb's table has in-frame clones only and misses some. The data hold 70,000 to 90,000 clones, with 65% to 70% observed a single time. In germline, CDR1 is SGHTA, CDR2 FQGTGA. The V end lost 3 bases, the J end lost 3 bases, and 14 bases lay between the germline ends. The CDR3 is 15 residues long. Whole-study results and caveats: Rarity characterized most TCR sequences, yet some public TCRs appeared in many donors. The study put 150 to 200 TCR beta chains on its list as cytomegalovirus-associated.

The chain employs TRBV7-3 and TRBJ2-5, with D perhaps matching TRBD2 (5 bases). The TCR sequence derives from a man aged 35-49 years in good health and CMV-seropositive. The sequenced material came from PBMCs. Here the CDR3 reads CASSFQRASKETQYF. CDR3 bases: TGTGCCAGCAGCTTCCAGAGGGCTAGTAAAGAGACCCAGTACTTC.